Below are 31 T cell receptor beta chains sequenced from a single sample in a study of blood T cells in healthy people across ages (dated by TCRdb to the mid-2010s). The library was produced with 5' RACE. The data were produced on an Illumina HiSeq 2500. The second PCR ran for roughly 7 to 12 cycles and used a J-beta primer mix along with a sample-barcoded 5' primer. In-frame beta chains were kept once TCRdb had trimmed the public reads at Q25 with fastp and called clones with MiXCR. Merged by CDR3 protein, the rows form single entries marked with the most common genes and DNA. Present in this sample are around 600,000 distinct CDR3 sequences, roughly 43% of which were seen just once. The top ten constitute approximately 25% of the sample. The sequenced material came from blood. The receptors shown here come from a man aged 80 or over in good health.

This clonotype was counted between two and nine times. V is TRBV5-1 and J is TRBJ2-5, with 7 bases identical to TRBD1. This CDR3 is 16 amino acids long. From germline, CDR1 is SGHRS and CDR2 YFSETQ. V lost 0 bases, J lost 2 bases, and 7 bases stayed unmatched. This CDR3 reads CASSLADRAGQETQYF. Here the CDR3 DNA reads TGCGCCAGCAGCTTGGCCGACAGGGCCGGACAAGAGACCCAGTACTTC.

This clonotype was seen a single time. This chain links TRBV12-3 or TRBV12-4 with TRBJ2-1; the match to TRBD2 covers 9 bases. The J segment lost 6 bases and the V segment lost 8 bases, leaving 11 bases of the junction unmatched. The CDR3 consists of 15 residues. The CDR3 sequence: CASGGGASGFNEQFF. The CDR3, as DNA: TGTGCCAGCGGCGGGGGGGCCTCAGGGTTCAATGAGCAGTTCTTC.

This clonotype was picked up a small number of times. The chain employs TRBV27 and TRBJ1-4; D is possibly TRBD1 (5 bases). This CDR3 is built from 14 residues. Germline loops: CDR1 MNHEY, CDR2 SMNVEV (reference sequence). Between the trimmed V and J ends, which lost 3 bases and 6 bases, there was a span of 11 bases. CDR3 coding DNA: TGTGCCAGCAGTTTGAAAGCGGGGGATGAAAAACTGTTTTTT. Translating it yields CASSLKAGDEKLFF.

The chain is built from TRBV27 and TRBJ1-6; 7 bases match TRBD1. The CDR3 runs to 17 residues. Germline V gene sequence: CDR1 MNHEY, CDR2 SMNVEV (reference sequence). V gave up 6 bases and J gave up 7 bases; unmatched junction bases: 15. In nucleotides, the CDR3 is TGTGCCAGCAGGCCAGTGAAACAGGGGTTGGAAAATTCACCCCTCCACTTT. This translates into CASRPVKQGLENSPLHF.

This clonotype was seen a single time. The chain couples TRBV12-3 or TRBV12-4 to TRBJ2-1; the match to TRBD2 covers 7 bases. Trimming at V came to 6 bases and at J to 9 bases, leaving 17 bases not matched to a gene. The CDR3 has 16 residues. CDR3: CASSPCIGGSLSEQFF. CDR3 in DNA: TGTGCCAGCAGCCCGTGCATTGGCGGGAGTTTGAGTGAGCAGTTCTTC.

Notes on this clonotype: Being one base from a much bigger clone, this may be a read error. The J gene is TRBJ1-5, the V gene TRBV6-6; D gene unclear. CDR1 MNHNY and CDR2 SVGAGI come from the germline V gene (reference sequence). V lost 8 bases to trimming and J lost 1 base, with 9 bases between them. The CDR3 has 13 residues. The CDR3 bases are TGTGCCAGCGGAAGTCAGAGCAATCAGCCCCAGCATTTT. As protein: CASGSQSNQPQHF.

This clonotype was seen a few times. The genes are TRBV6-2 or TRBV6-3 and TRBJ1-2, with 7 bases matching TRBD1. V was clipped by 6 bases and J by 0 bases; unmatched bases: 7. Germline V gene sequence: CDR1 MNHEY, CDR2 SVGEGT. The CDR3 loop spans 15 amino acids. CDR3 nucleotide sequence: TGTGCCAGCAGAAAGCCGGGACAGCCTAACTATGGCTACACCTTC. Its protein is CASRKPGQPNYGYTF.

This clonotype was seen a handful of times. The chain couples TRBV11-1 to TRBJ2-1; unclear D gene. CDR3 length equals 12 residues. V was trimmed by 1 base and J by 11 bases, leaving 9 bases between them. Germline CDR1 is SGHAT and CDR2 is FQDESV (reference sequence). Written as DNA, the CDR3 is TGTGCCAGCAGCTTAGGCCTTGGGAAGCAGTTCTTC. This translates into CASSLGLGKQFF.

At least ten counts were recorded for this clonotype. The V gene is TRBV6-6, the J gene TRBJ1-1; 8 bases agree with TRBD1. Germline V gives CDR1 MNHNY, CDR2 SVGAGI (reference sequence). V lost 4 bases to trimming and J lost 3 bases; unmatched junction nucleotides: 1. This CDR3 has 13 amino acids. DNA of the CDR3: TGTGCCAGCAGTTCGGGACAGGACACTGAAGCTTTCTTT. Protein product: CASSSGQDTEAFF.

V usage is TRBV24-1 and J usage is TRBJ2-2, with no clear D. Trimming stripped 3 bases from V and 5 bases from J, with 12 bases between. In germline, CDR1 is KGHDR, CDR2 SFDVKD. This CDR3 comprises 15 residues. DNA of the CDR3: TGTGCCACCAGTGATCGCACAGTACCTACCGGGGAGCTGTTTTTT. Its protein is CATSDRTVPTGELFF.

The chain employs TRBV3-1 and TRBJ2-4; D is ambiguous. The better agreement between TRBJ2-7 and the DNA end casts doubt on the J call. There are 14 residues in the CDR3. Germline CDR1 and CDR2: LGHDT and YNNKEL (reference sequence). Here the CDR3 DNA reads TGTGCCAGCAGCCAAGATCTTAGGGTCTACGAGCAGTACTTC. It translates to CASSQDLRVYEQYF.

The chain couples TRBV12-3 or TRBV12-4 to TRBJ2-7, with D possibly matching TRBD1 (6 bases). Trimming left V 6 bases short and J 3 bases short, with 18 bases between. The CDR3 sequence is 15 residues long. CDR3 amino acids: CASRRLDRPSYEQYF. The CDR3 coding sequence is TGTGCCAGCAGGCGACTTGACAGGCCCAGCTACGAGCAGTACTTC.

The rearrangement joins TRBV7-2 to TRBJ1-1; no clear D. Trimming cost V 5 bases and J 0 bases, with 13 bases left between them. Germline CDR1 reads SGHTA; CDR2 reads FQGNSA. The CDR3 has 15 amino acids. The CDR3 is CASSVTATLNTEAFF. Written as DNA, the CDR3 is TGTGCCAGCAGCGTGACCGCCACCCTGAACACTGAAGCTTTCTTT.

The V gene is TRBV7-2, the J gene TRBJ2-5; D gene ambiguous. This CDR3 is built from 13 residues. V was trimmed by 0 bases and J by 7 bases, leaving 9 bases between them. Germline CDR1 SGHTA, CDR2 FQGNSA. The CDR3 sequence: CASSLADVGTQYF. DNA for the CDR3: TGTGCCAGCAGCTTAGCGGACGTTGGGACCCAGTACTTC.

The rearrangement uses TRBV29-1 and TRBJ1-2; no clear D. CDR3 length: 13 residues. V shed 4 bases and J shed 4 bases, with 13 bases lying between them. Germline-derived CDR1 and CDR2 are SQVTM and ANQGSEA. The CDR3 nucleotides are TGCAGCGTTGCTACGGCTCCCGGCTATGGCTACACCTTC. It specifies CSVATAPGYGYTF.

This clonotype was seen many times. The genes are TRBV27 and TRBJ2-3, with TRBD2 matching 10 bases. Germline CDR1 and CDR2: MNHEY and SMNVEV (reference sequence). J was trimmed by 3 bases and V by 3 bases; bases with no gene match: 6. CDR3 length: 16 residues. CDR3 bases: TGTGCCAGCAGTTTTTCTACTAGCGGGGCGACAGATACGCAGTATTTT. This sequence encodes CASSFSTSGATDTQYF.

J is TRBJ2-1 and V is TRBV27, with a possible D match to TRBD1 (7 bases). The CDR3 length is 15 residues. Looked up from germline, CDR1 is MNHEY and CDR2 is SMNVEV (reference sequence). Trimming removed 6 bases at V and 2 bases at J, with 14 bases between. CDR3 nucleotides: TGTGCCAGCAGCCTTCAGGGGGGCCCCTACAATGAGCAGTTCTTC. It specifies CASSLQGGPYNEQFF.

The rearrangement uses TRBV9 and TRBJ1-2; the D is unclear. CDR1 and CDR2 (germline): SGDLS, YYNGEE. The CDR3 is made up of 14 amino acids. Trimming pared 0 bases from V and 0 bases from J, leaving 6 bases between. The CDR3 loop is CASSVDGTNYGYTF. The CDR3 DNA is TGTGCCAGCAGCGTAGACGGAACTAACTATGGCTACACCTTC.

This clonotype has more than one count but fewer than ten. This chain uses TRBV2 with TRBJ1-4; no definite D call. Germline assignment: CDR1 SNHLY and CDR2 FYNNEI. The CDR3 contains 12 residues. V dropped 4 bases and J dropped 8 bases, with 8 bases sitting between them. The CDR3 DNA reads TGTGCCAGCAGTGGGAGCCCCGAAAAACTGTTTTTT. Its translation is CASSGSPEKLFF.

This chain links TRBV29-1 with TRBJ2-1, with 9 bases aligning to TRBD2. Germline-derived CDR1 and CDR2 are SQVTM and ANQGSEA. Unmatched junction bases numbered 4, after V lost 1 base and J lost 0 bases. This CDR3 spans 16 amino acids. CDR3 sequence: CSVEGGSGSSYNEQFF. In DNA form, the CDR3 reads TGCAGCGTTGAAGGGGGTAGCGGGAGCTCCTACAATGAGCAGTTCTTC.

Only a few counts were recorded for this clonotype. The CDR3 sequence is CASSYRTRSSGANVLTF. DNA of the CDR3: TGTGCCAGCAGTTATAGGACACGAAGCTCTGGGGCCAACGTCCTGACTTTC. The genes are TRBV28 and TRBJ2-6; D possibly corresponds to TRBD1 (5 bases). Per the germline V gene, CDR1 is MDHEN and CDR2 is SYDVKM. This CDR3 has 17 amino acids. Trimming took 4 bases from V and 0 from J, leaving 13 bases between them.

This clonotype was seen at least ten times. This chain joins TRBV27 and TRBJ2-7, with 7 bases that match TRBD2. The length of the CDR3 is 14 residues. The J segment lost 2 bases and the V segment lost 5 bases, leaving 6 bases of the junction unmatched. CDR1 is MNHEY, CDR2 SMNVEV, per germline (reference sequence). This CDR3 is CASSPGTIPYEQYF. CDR3 nucleotide sequence: TGTGCCAGCAGTCCCGGGACTATCCCCTACGAGCAGTACTTC.

Regarding this clonotype: One junction end does not reproduce the germline sequence, and a read error may be involved. This chain joins TRBV6-6 and TRBJ2-5; D is tentatively TRBD1 or TRBD2 (5 bases each). This CDR3 contains 16 residues. CDR1 and CDR2 (germline): MNHNY, SVGAGI (reference sequence). CDR3 sequence reads: CASSYSVSRDQEAQYF. The CDR3 region has the DNA TGTGCCAGCAGTTACTCGGTTAGCAGGGACCAAGAGGCCCAGTACTTC.

The rearrangement links TRBV20-1 to TRBJ2-7, with D perhaps TRBD1 or TRBD2 (5 bases each). The ends were cut back, 3 bases at V and 1 base at J, with 7 bases in the middle. CDR3 length: 12 amino acids. CDR1 and CDR2 (germline): DFQATT, SNEGSKA (reference sequence). The CDR3 loop reads CSASEGSYEQYF. CDR3 nucleotide sequence: TGCAGTGCTAGCGAGGGGTCCTACGAGCAGTACTTC.

This clonotype was observed at least ten times. The chain has TRBV6-6 and TRBJ1-2; D possibly corresponds to TRBD1 (5 bases). The CDR3 consists of 13 residues. V was shortened by 1 base and J by 8 bases, with 11 bases between the two germline ends. Germline CDR1 MNHNY, CDR2 SVGAGI (reference sequence). The CDR3 loop is CASSYLQEGGYTF. In nucleotides, the CDR3 is TGTGCCAGCAGTTACTTACAGGAAGGCGGCTACACCTTC.

Only a few counts were recorded for this clonotype. The germline gene is not matched at one end of the junction; a read error may be the cause. The chain is built from TRBV6-5 and TRBJ2-1; 8 nucleotides align to TRBD2. This CDR3 region has 18 residues. Germline V CDR1 and CDR2: MNHEY, SVGAGI. DNA of the CDR3: TGTGCCAGCAGTTACTCACCTAACTCTGCGGGAGGTCTGAATGGGCAGTTCTTC. This codes for CASSYSPNSAGGLNGQFF.

This clonotype came up a few times. V is TRBV5-4 and J is TRBJ2-3; 9 nucleotides match TRBD2. The ends lost 7 bases at V and 6 bases at J; junction bases unmatched: 6. Per germline, CDR1 SGHNT and CDR2 YYREEE (reference sequence). CDR3 length: 13 residues. The CDR3 loop reads CASPELAGDTQYF. The CDR3 nucleotides are TGTGCCAGCCCCGAGCTAGCGGGGGATACGCAGTATTTT. Full variable domain (remainder filled in from reference TRBV5-4 and TRBJ2-3): ETGVTQSPTHLIKTRGQQVTLRCSSQSGHNTVSWYQQALGQGPQFIFQYYREEENGRGNFPPRFSGLQFPNYSSELNVNALELDDSALYLCASPELAGDTQYFGPGTRLTVL.

The genes are TRBV27 and TRBJ2-3; 10 bases line up with TRBD1. The J segment lost 2 bases and the V segment lost 8 bases, leaving 10 bases of the junction unmatched. The CDR3 runs 16 residues. Germline V gene data show CDR1 as MNHEY and CDR2 as SMNVEV (reference sequence). The CDR3 spells CASSSGQGVFTDTQYF. The CDR3 DNA follows: TGTGCCAGCTCCTCCGGACAGGGGGTTTTCACAGATACGCAGTATTTT.

The CDR3 protein is CASSSGLAGGGEQFF. The CDR3 nucleotides are TGTGCCAGCAGCTCGGGACTAGCGGGTGGAGGTGAGCAGTTCTTC. V and J are TRBV7-2 and TRBJ2-1; 12 bases line up with TRBD2. The CDR3 loop spans 15 amino acids. The trim removed 4 bases at V and 9 bases at J, leaving 7 bases unmatched. Germline assignment: CDR1 SGHTA and CDR2 FQGNSA. The full variable domain, in which reference TRBV7-2 and TRBJ2-1 provide the parts outside the CDR3, is GAGVSQSPSNKVTEKGKDVELRCDPISGHTALYWYRQSLGQGLEFLIYFQGNSAPDKSGLPSDRFSAERTGGSVSTLTIQRTQQEDSAVYLCASSSGLAGGGEQFFGPGTRLTVL.

Comments on this clonotype: At one boundary the junction diverges from the germline segment, which might be a read error. The chain combines TRBV7-9 with TRBJ1-5, with D possibly matching TRBD1 (5 bases). The germline V gene encodes CDR1 SEHNR and CDR2 FQNEAQ (reference sequence). The CDR3 is made up of 15 amino acids. The CDR3, as DNA: TGTGCCAGCAGCTTAGGACAGCTTAGCAATCGGCCCCAGCATTTT. Translating it yields CASSLGQLSNRPQHF.

V usage is TRBV5-1 and J usage is TRBJ2-1, with 13 bases fitting TRBD2. The J call may be mistaken, given a closer DNA end match to TRBJ2-7. The CDR3 covers 18 residues. Germline-derived CDR1 and CDR2 are SGHRS and YFSETQ. The CDR3 region is CASSLPGTSGIGYNEQYF. The CDR3 DNA sequence: TGCGCCAGCAGCTTACCCGGGACTAGCGGGATAGGCTACAATGAGCAGTACTTC.